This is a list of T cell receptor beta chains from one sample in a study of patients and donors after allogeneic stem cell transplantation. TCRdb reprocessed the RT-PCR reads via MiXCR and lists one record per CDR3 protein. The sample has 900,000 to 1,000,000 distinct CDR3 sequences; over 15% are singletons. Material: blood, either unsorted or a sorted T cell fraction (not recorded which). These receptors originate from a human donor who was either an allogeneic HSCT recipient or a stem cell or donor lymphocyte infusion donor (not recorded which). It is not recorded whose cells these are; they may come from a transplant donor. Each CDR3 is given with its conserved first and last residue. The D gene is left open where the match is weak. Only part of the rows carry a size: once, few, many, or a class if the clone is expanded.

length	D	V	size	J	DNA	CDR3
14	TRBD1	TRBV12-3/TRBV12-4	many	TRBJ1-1	TGTGCCAGCAAACAGGGGGCCATGAACACTGAAGCTTTCTTT	CASKQGAMNTEAFF
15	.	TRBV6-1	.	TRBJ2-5	TGTGCCAGCAGATCAAAAGACAGGACCCAAGAGACCCAGTACTTC	CASRSKDRTQETQYF
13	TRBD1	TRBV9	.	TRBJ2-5	TGTACCAGCAGCGCTGACAGGGGGGAGACCCAGTACTTC	CTSSADRGETQYF
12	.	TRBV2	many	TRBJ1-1	TGTGCCAGCAGTGTCAGAGACACTGAAGCTTTCTTT	CASSVRDTEAFF
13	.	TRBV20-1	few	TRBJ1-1	TGCAGTGCTGTTCAGGTTGATGGCACTGAAGCTTTCTTT	CSAVQVDGTEAFF
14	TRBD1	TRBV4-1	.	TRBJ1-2	TGCGCCAGCAGCGTACCGGGACAGGGTAATGGCTACACCTTC	CASSVPGQGNGYTF
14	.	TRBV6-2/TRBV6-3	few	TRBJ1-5	TGTGCCAGCAGGGCCGCGGGTTACAATCAGCCCCAGCATTTT	CASRAAGYNQPQHF
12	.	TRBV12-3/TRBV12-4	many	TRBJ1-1	TGTGCCAGCAGTTTGGGAACAGGGGAAGCTTTCTTT	CASSLGTGEAFF
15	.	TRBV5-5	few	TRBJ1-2	TGTGCCAGCAGCTTGGCAGAATCCCCGTCCTATGGCTACACCTTC	CASSLAESPSYGYTF
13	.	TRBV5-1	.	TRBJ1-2	TGCGCCAGCAGCTTGGAGGGAAGAAGTGGCTACACCTTC	CASSLEGRSGYTF
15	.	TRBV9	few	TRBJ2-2	TGTGCCAGCAGCGTGGTGGGAGCGAACACCGGGGAGCTGTTTTTT	CASSVVGANTGELFF
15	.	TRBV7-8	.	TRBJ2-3	TGTGCCAGCAGCCCCTCCAGCGGGAGCACAGATACGCAGTATTTT	CASSPSSGSTDTQYF
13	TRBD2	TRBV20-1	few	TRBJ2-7	TGCAGTGCTGGCGGGGGGCCTTCCTACGAGCAGTACTTC	CSAGGGPSYEQYF
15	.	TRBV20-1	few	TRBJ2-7	TGCAGTGCTAGAGATCGGGAGTCCCCGTTCTACGAGCAGTACTTC	CSARDRESPFYEQYF
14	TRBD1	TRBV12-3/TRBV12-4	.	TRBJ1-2	TGTGCCAGCAGGACCACAGGGGGCGGCTATGGCTACACCTTC	CASRTTGGGYGYTF
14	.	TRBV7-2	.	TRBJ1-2	TGTGCCAGCAGCTTTCAGGGGTGGATTGATGGCTACACCTTC	CASSFQGWIDGYTF
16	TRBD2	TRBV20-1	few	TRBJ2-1	TGCAGTGCTAAGGGGGCGGGACTAGCGGAAAACAATGAGCAGTTCTTC	CSAKGAGLAENNEQFF
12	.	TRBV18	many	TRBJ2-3	TGTGCCAGCTCAACCCCCCCAGATACGCAGTATTTT	CASSTPPDTQYF
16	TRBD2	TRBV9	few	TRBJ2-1	TGTGCCAGCAGCGCCGATAATAGCGGGAGAGCGGATGAGCAGTTCTTC	CASSADNSGRADEQFF
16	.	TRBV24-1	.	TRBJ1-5	TGTGCCACCACCCATAAGTCCTCACTGGGCAATCAGCCCCAGCATTTT	CATTHKSSLGNQPQHF
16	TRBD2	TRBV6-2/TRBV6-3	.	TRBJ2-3	TGTGCCAGCAGTTCCCCTAGCGGGCATCACACAGATACGCAGTATTTT	CASSSPSGHHTDTQYF
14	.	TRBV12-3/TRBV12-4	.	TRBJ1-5	TGTGCCAGCAGTTCACGGACAGCCCTTTGGCCCCAGCATTTT	CASSSRTALWPQHF
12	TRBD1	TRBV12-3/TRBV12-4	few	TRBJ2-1	TGTGCCAGCAGTGAAACAGGGGATGAGCAGTTCTTC	CASSETGDEQFF
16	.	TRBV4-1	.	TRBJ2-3	TGCGCCAGCAGCCAAATCGGACTCCCCGGGACAGATACGCAGTATTTT	CASSQIGLPGTDTQYF
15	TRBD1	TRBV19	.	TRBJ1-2	TGTGCCAGTAGTATGAGGGACAGAGATGGCTATGGCTACACCTTC	CASSMRDRDGYGYTF
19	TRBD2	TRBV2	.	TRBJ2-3	TGTGCCAGCAGAGAAATCGGGACTAGCGGGGTCCTTTACACAGATACGCAGTATTTT	CASREIGTSGVLYTDTQYF
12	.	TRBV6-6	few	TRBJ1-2	TGTGCCAGCGGGGGGCAGAACTATGGCTACACCTTC	CASGGQNYGYTF
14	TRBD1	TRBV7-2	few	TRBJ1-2	TGTGCCAGCAGCTTAGACAAGGGGGCGTATGGCTACACCTTC	CASSLDKGAYGYTF
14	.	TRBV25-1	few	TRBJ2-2	TGTGCCAGCAGGGACAGAACGAACACCGGGGAGCTGTTTTTT	CASRDRTNTGELFF
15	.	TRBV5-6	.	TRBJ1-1	TGTGCCAGCAGCACCCGACCCGTTAAAAACTCTGAAGCTTTCTTT	CASSTRPVKNSEAFF
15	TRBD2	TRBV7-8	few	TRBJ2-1	TGTGCCAGCAGCTCCCCCGGGACTAGGTACAATGAGCAGTTCTTC	CASSSPGTRYNEQFF
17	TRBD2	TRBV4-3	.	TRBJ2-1	TGCGCCAGCAGCCAAGATGAGGCGGGGGGGCCTATAAATGAGCAGTTCTTC	CASSQDEAGGPINEQFF
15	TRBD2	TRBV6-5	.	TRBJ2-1	TGTGCCAGCAGTTACTCGGGACTAGCTCCCAATGAGCAGTTCTTC	CASSYSGLAPNEQFF
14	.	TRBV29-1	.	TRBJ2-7	TGCAGCGTTGAAGGGACAGTCTGGCCCTACGAGCAGTACTTC	CSVEGTVWPYEQYF
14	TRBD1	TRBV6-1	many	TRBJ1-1	TGTGCCAGCAGCCCACAGGGGGCGGACACTGAAGCTTTCTTT	CASSPQGADTEAFF
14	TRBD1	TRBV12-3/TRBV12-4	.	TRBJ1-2	TGTGCCAGCAGCAAGACAGGGGTGAGCTATGGCTACACCTTC	CASSKTGVSYGYTF
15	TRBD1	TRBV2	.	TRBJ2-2	TGTGCCAGCATCGACAGGGAAAGGGGCGCCGGGGAGCTGTTTTTT	CASIDRERGAGELFF
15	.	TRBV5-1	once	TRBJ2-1	TGCGCCAGCAGTCCGGTGGGCTTTTCCTACAATGAGCAGTTCTTC	CASSPVGFSYNEQFF